The 14 T cell receptor beta chains listed next were all sequenced from one sample in a study of blood T cell repertoires in COVID-19. Sequenced by immunoSEQ multiplex PCR; TCRdb stores in-frame clones only, minus some. In the table there are approximately 100,000 clones, 82% of which are singletons. Sequencing input: peripheral blood. The source of these receptors is a man aged 65 to 79 with active or convalescent COVID-19.

V usage is TRBV2 and J usage is TRBJ2-1; TRBD2 aligns across 9 bases. J gave up 1 base and V 2 bases, and 6 bases lay outside the gene matches. The CDR3 has 17 residues. From germline, CDR1 is SNHLY and CDR2 FYNNEI. The CDR3 DNA follows: TGTGCCAGCAGTGAACTTGGCGGGGGGGCATCCTACAATGAGCAGTTCTTC. This encodes CASSELGGGASYNEQFF. The full variable domain, its missing parts supplied by reference TRBV2 and TRBJ2-1, is EPEVTQTPSHQVTQMGQEVILRCVPISNHLYFYWYRQILGQKVEFLVSFYNNEISEKSEIFDDQFSVERPDGSNFTLKIRSTKLEDSAMYFCASSELGGGASYNEQFFGPGTRLTVL.

This clone was picked up a small number of times. This sequence joins TRBV2 and TRBJ2-7; 7 bases match TRBD1. The germline gives CDR1 SNHLY, CDR2 FYNNEI. CDR3 length: 12 amino acids. The V segment lost 7 bases and the J segment 7 bases; nucleotides outside the gene matches: 7. CDR3 protein: CASNRQGGEQYF. DNA of the CDR3: TGTGCCAGCAATAGACAGGGTGGTGAGCAGTACTTC.

This chain uses TRBV6-6 with TRBJ2-1; a weak D match, TRBD1 (5 bases). Per the germline V gene, CDR1 is MNHNY and CDR2 is SVGAGI (reference sequence). The CDR3 consists of 16 residues. Trimming took off 2 bases at V and 0 bases at J, with 11 bases between the two ends. The CDR3, as DNA: TGTGCCAGCAGTTACCGAACAGGAAACTCCTACAATGAGCAGTTCTTC. Translating it yields CASSYRTGNSYNEQFF.

The chain uses TRBV2 and TRBJ2-7; the match to TRBD1 covers 10 bases. From germline, CDR1 is SNHLY and CDR2 FYNNEI. V shed 8 bases, J shed 2 bases, and the junction held 3 bases outside the gene matches. The CDR3 contains 13 residues. Here the CDR3 reads CASGGTGAYEQYF. The CDR3 DNA is TGTGCCAGCGGGGGGACAGGGGCCTACGAGCAGTACTTC.

The rearrangement joins TRBV3-1 (or the pseudogene TRBV3-2) to TRBJ1-6; 9 bases fit TRBD1. V was clipped by 4 bases and J by 6 bases; unmatched bases: 7. Germline V gene lookup returns CDR1 LGHDT and CDR2 YNNKEL (reference sequence). This CDR3 has 16 residues. The CDR3 loop is CASSPRSGQGNSPLHF. CDR3 in DNA: TGTGCCAGCAGCCCCCGTTCGGGACAGGGTAATTCACCCCTCCACTTT.

The rearrangement joins TRBV4-1 to TRBJ1-6; a possible D gene is TRBD1 (6 bases). There are 16 residues in the CDR3. The V and J ends lost 0 bases and 10 bases respectively, with 16 bases between them. Germline-derived CDR1 and CDR2 are MGHRA and YSYEKL. Here the CDR3 reads CASSQDGYRDGSPLHF. The CDR3 DNA follows: TGCGCCAGCAGCCAAGATGGGTACAGGGATGGCTCACCCCTCCACTTT.

The chain couples TRBV19 to TRBJ1-1, with TRBD1 matching 7 bases. V was clipped by 3 bases and J by 4 bases; unmatched bases: 8. Germline values: CDR1 LNHDA, CDR2 SQIVND (reference sequence). The CDR3 runs to 15 residues. The chain's CDR3 is CASSIADRRLTEAFF. CDR3 nucleotides: TGTGCCAGTAGTATCGCGGACAGGCGTCTCACTGAAGCTTTCTTT.

This clone has only one observation. This chain links TRBV11-2 with TRBJ2-7; 10 nucleotides match TRBD2. The CDR3 covers 15 residues. Germline V CDR1 and CDR2: SGHAT, FQNNGV. V was clipped by 5 bases and J by 2 bases; unmatched bases: 6. CDR3 DNA sequence: TGTGCCAGCAGCCCTCTAGCGGGGGCAACCTACGAGCAGTACTTC. The encoded protein is CASSPLAGATYEQYF.

V usage is TRBV20-1 and J usage is TRBJ1-2; D remains unclear. The germline V gene encodes CDR1 DFQATT and CDR2 SNEGSKA (reference sequence). The CDR3 spans 12 residues. Trimming stripped 3 bases from V and 6 bases from J, with 11 bases between. CDR3 sequence reads: CSASNGKDGYTF. In DNA, the CDR3 is TGCAGTGCTAGTAACGGGAAGGATGGCTACACCTTC.

The chain couples TRBV11-2 to TRBJ1-6, with no clear D. The CDR3 covers 17 residues. Germline loops: CDR1 SGHAT, CDR2 FQNNGV. Trimming took 4 bases from V and 3 from J, leaving 16 bases between them. In nucleotides, the CDR3 is TGTGCCAGCAGCTCCGGAGGAGGCGGTGGCTATAATTCACCCCTCCACTTT. Translated, it gives CASSSGGGGGYNSPLHF.

The chain recombines TRBV7-6 with TRBJ2-3, with 7 nucleotides matching TRBD1. This CDR3 has 17 amino acids. CDR1 SGHVS and CDR2 FNYEAQ come from the germline V gene. The trim removed 5 bases at V and 0 bases at J, leaving 11 bases unmatched. CDR3 protein: CASSPGPGQRSTDTQYF. In DNA form, the CDR3 reads TGTGCCAGCAGCCCTGGTCCGGGACAGCGCAGCACAGATACGCAGTATTTT.

The V and J genes are TRBV9 and TRBJ2-3; D is perhaps TRBD2 (5 bases). Trimming cost V 4 bases and J 4 bases, with 16 bases left between them. This CDR3 is 15 amino acids long. The germline V gene encodes CDR1 SGDLS and CDR2 YYNGEE. CDR3 protein: CASSPLAHSADTQYF. For the CDR3, the DNA is TGTGCCAGCAGCCCCCTAGCCCACAGCGCAGATACGCAGTATTTT.

V gene TRBV10-1 combines with J gene TRBJ2-1; 8 positions agree with TRBD2. Germline CDR1 is WNHNN and CDR2 is SYGVQD (reference sequence). This CDR3 has 13 amino acids. With 6 bases clipped from V and 8 bases from J, the junction kept 6 bases outside the gene matches. The CDR3 nucleotides are TGCGCCAGCAGGCCCGGGGGGGTCGATGAGCAGTTCTTC. Translated: CASRPGGVDEQFF.

This clone showed up just once. This sequence joins TRBV11-2 and TRBJ2-1; tentatively, D is TRBD2 (7 bases). The CDR3 spans 14 residues. V lost 3 bases to trimming and J lost 6 bases, with 12 bases between them. Germline V gene sequence: CDR1 SGHAT, CDR2 FQNNGV. CDR3 coding DNA: TGTGCCAGCAGCTTTTCGGGGGGCTCCAATGAGCAGTTCTTC. Translation: CASSFSGGSNEQFF. Full variable domain (remainder filled in from reference TRBV11-2 and TRBJ2-1): EAGVAQSPRYKIIEKRQSVAFWCNPISGHATLYWYQQILGQGPKLLIQFQNNGVVDDSQLPKDRFSAERLKGVDSTLKIQPAKLEDSAVYLCASSFSGGSNEQFFGPGTRLTVL.